The TCR beta chain described here comes from a study of neoadjuvant anti-PD-1 for oral cavity cancer. On the study more broadly: Around day 43, patients without progression received a fourth nivolumab dose before surgery.

TCRdb's copy holds only in-frame clones and misses some; the assay was immunoSEQ multiplex PCR. The table lists some 14,000 clones, 60% to 70% of them singletons. Germline CDR1 SEHNR, CDR2 FQNEAQ (reference sequence). This CDR3 spans 16 amino acids. V gave up 6 bases and J gave up 5 bases; unmatched junction bases: 13. This clone was seen more than once but under ten times. Patients had HPV-negative, locally advanced oral cavity squamous cell carcinoma. The chain couples TRBV7-9 to TRBJ1-1; 9 bases match TRBD1. The source was PBMCs, collected before nivolumab (anti-PD-1) treatment. This clonotype originated in a person between 35 and 79 years old with oral cavity squamous cell carcinoma. The CDR3 sequence: CASRPRQGEERTEAFF. The CDR3 bases are TGTGCCAGCAGACCACGACAGGGGGAAGAGAGAACTGAAGCTTTCTTT.